This entry lists 32 T cell receptor beta chains sequenced from one sample in a study of T cells in women clearing cervical HPV infection. Clones were sequenced by immunoSEQ multiplex PCR, and TCRdb holds only the in-frame ones, with some missing. Seen in this sample are 40,000 or so clones; the ten most common clones hold roughly 5.8%. Sequencing was performed on blood buffy coat. Receptor source: a woman aged 18-70 years with a cervical HPV16 infection that either progressed to CIN3+ or cleared (not recorded which).

As regards this clone: The read falls 3 residues short of the CDR3 end, and the missing part is taken from the germline J gene. J is TRBJ2-7 and V is TRBV12-3 or TRBV12-4; D may be TRBD2 (5 bases). The CDR3 runs 11 residues. Trimming took 8 bases from V and 6 from J, leaving 11 bases between them. This chain's CDR3 is CASGLAREQYF. The sequenced part of the CDR3 DNA is TGTGCCAGCGGGTTAGCGCGCGAG.

A remark on this clone: The read ends 3 residues before the CDR3 terminus; that terminus is restored from the germline J gene. The chain recombines TRBV18 with TRBJ1-2; D remains ambiguous. The CDR3 length is 15 residues. V was cut by 2 bases and J by 6 bases, with 16 bases left in between. Germline CDR1 KGHSH, CDR2 LQKENI. CDR3: CASSPGQEVWDGYTF. CDR3 bases read: TGTGCCAGCTCACCAGGCCAGGAGGTATGGGATGGC.

Note on this clone: The read comes to an end 3 residues before the CDR3 does, leaving the germline J gene to fill in the end. This sequence joins TRBV20-1 and TRBJ2-1, with D perhaps TRBD2 (6 bases). The CDR3 loop spans 14 amino acids. Trimming stripped 4 bases from V and 4 bases from J, with 14 bases between. From germline, CDR1 is DFQATT and CDR2 SNEGSKA (reference sequence). The CDR3 spells CSAILAEKYNEQFF. Incomplete CDR3 DNA: TGCAGTGCTATTTTAGCGGAGAAATACAATGAG.

Comments on this clone: The missing CDR3 end, 3 residues past where the read stops, is filled in from the germline J gene. The V and J genes are TRBV6-1 and TRBJ2-5; D unresolved. Germline values: CDR1 MNHNS, CDR2 SASEGT. The V gene lost 3 bases and the J gene lost 2 bases, with 16 bases spanning the gap. The CDR3 has 16 residues. CDR3 bases read: TGTGCCAGCAGTGATAGTGGCGGCTACCTACAAGAGACC. This gives the protein CASSDSGGYLQET. The complete CDR3 sequence is CASSDSGGYLQETQYF.

Of note for this clone: The DNA ends 3 residues before the CDR3 does, and the rest of the CDR3 is filled in from the germline J gene. This sequence joins TRBV2 and TRBJ2-7; D perhaps matches TRBD1 (5 bases). The germline V gene has CDR1 SNHLY and CDR2 FYNNEI. V gave up 9 bases and J gave up 4 bases, with 16 bases separating them. The CDR3 runs 13 residues. CDR3 DNA (partial): TGTGCCAGTGGACAATCTGTTGCTTACGAG. Its translation: CASGQSVAYE. The entire CDR3 protein is CASGQSVAYEQYF. Supplemented by reference TRBV2 and TRBJ2-7, the full variable domain reads EPEVTQTPSHQVTQMGQEVILRCVPISNHLYFYWYRQILGQKVEFLVSFYNNEISEKSEIFDDQFSVERPDGSNFTLKIRSTKLEDSAMYFCASGQSVAYEQYFGPGTRLTVT.

As concerns this clone: From the germline J gene comes the end of the CDR3, since the read stops 3 residues before it. V and J are TRBV4-2 and TRBJ2-3; D might be TRBD1 (6 bases). Trimming removed 3 bases from V and 3 bases from J, with 16 bases in between. Germline V gene sequence: CDR1 LGHNA, CDR2 YNFKEQ. The CDR3 has 16 amino acids. The CDR3 bases that were read are TGTGCCAGCAGCCACAGACAGGAGAGGTATACAGATACG. Translation gives CASSHRQERYTDT. Given in full, the CDR3 is CASSHRQERYTDTQYF.

In the case of this clone: The read comes to an end 3 residues before the CDR3 does, leaving the germline J gene to fill in the end. V gene TRBV4-2 combines with J gene TRBJ2-5; TRBD2 aligns across 11 bases. The CDR3 covers 15 residues. The germline V gene has CDR1 LGHNA and CDR2 YNFKEQ. Trimming cost V 5 bases and J 2 bases; bases outside gene matches: 4. The DNA read from the CDR3 is TGTGCCAGCAGCGAAGGGACTAGCGGTCAAGAGACC. It specifies CASSEGTSGQET. The complete CDR3 sequence is CASSEGTSGQETQYF.

Worth noting for this clone: The CDR3 goes on 3 residues after the read ends, and that part is filled in from the germline J gene. The chain joins TRBV29-1 to TRBJ1-4; 7 bases match TRBD1. Germline assignment: CDR1 SQVTM and CDR2 ANQGSEA. This CDR3 is 13 amino acids long. V was pared by 7 bases and J by 8 bases, with 10 bases of the junction left unmatched. The CDR3 bases that were read are TGCAGCGGGTACCGGGACAGCTCCGAAAAA. It is translated as CSGYRDSSEK. The complete CDR3 sequence is CSGYRDSSEKLFF.

The part of the CDR3 DNA that was read is TGTGCCAGCTCACCACCGAGGACTAGCGGGAAGGAGACG. Its protein product is CASSPPRTSGKET. Given in full, the CDR3 is CASSPPRTSGKETQYF. The V and J genes are TRBV18 and TRBJ2-3; TRBD2 aligns across 12 bases. The read ends 3 residues before the CDR3 terminus; that terminus is restored from the germline J gene. Germline V gene sequence: CDR1 KGHSH, CDR2 LQKENI. The CDR3 length is 16 residues.

As for this clone: The read stops 3 residues short of the end of the CDR3; the missing end is completed from the germline J gene. This chain uses TRBV20-1 with TRBJ1-2; D gene ambiguous. The CDR3 totals 10 residues. CDR1 and CDR2 from the germline V gene are DFQATT and SNEGSKA (reference sequence). CDR3 residues: CSAVPDFYTF. CDR3 DNA, as far as it was read: TGCAGTGCAGTCCCGGACTTT.

In regard to this clone: With the read ending 3 residues before the CDR3 end, the germline J gene is used to fill in that end. V is TRBV7-8 and J is TRBJ1-1; TRBD1 matches at 8 bases. Germline CDR1 SGHVS, CDR2 FQNEAQ. The CDR3 runs to 14 residues. After removal of 5 bases from V and 5 bases from J, the junction contained 7 bases not matched to a gene. CDR3 DNA (partial): TGTGCCAGCAGCACCCGACAGGGGAAGACTGAA. It encodes CASSTRQGKTE. The whole CDR3 is CASSTRQGKTEAFF.

Comments on this clone: Coverage ceases 3 residues before the CDR3 finishes, and the germline J gene fills in the end. This sequence joins TRBV2 and TRBJ1-5; 12 nucleotides line up with TRBD1. The CDR3 loop spans 17 amino acids. Losses at the gene ends were 6 bases for V and 2 bases for J; bases not matched to a gene: 8. CDR1 and CDR2 from the germline V gene are SNHLY and FYNNEI. The CDR3 loop is CASSWDRGQVGNQPQHF. The CDR3 DNA, read in part, is TGTGCCAGCAGCTGGGACAGGGGGCAGGTTGGCAATCAGCCC. Variable domain in full (rest from reference TRBV2 and TRBJ1-5): EPEVTQTPSHQVTQMGQEVILRCVPISNHLYFYWYRQILGQKVEFLVSFYNNEISEKSEIFDDQFSVERPDGSNFTLKIRSTKLEDSAMYFCASSWDRGQVGNQPQHFGDGTRLSIL.

About this clone: The read ends 3 residues before the CDR3 terminus; that terminus is restored from the germline J gene. The chain uses TRBV4-1 and TRBJ2-4; 10 bases are shared with TRBD1. CDR1 is MGHRA, CDR2 YSYEKL, per germline. The CDR3 contains 14 residues. The CDR3 region is CASSQDRGGHGQYF. The sequenced CDR3 bases are TGCGCCAGCAGCCAGGACAGGGGGGGACATGGT.

In the case of this clone: The read ends 3 residues before the CDR3 terminus; that terminus is restored from the germline J gene. The chain joins TRBV6-2 or TRBV6-3 to TRBJ2-7; possibly TRBD2 for D (5 bases). The CDR3 is 13 amino acids. The V end lost 8 bases, the J end lost 3 bases, and 14 bases lay between the germline ends. Looked up from germline, CDR1 is MNHEY and CDR2 is SVGEGT. Incomplete CDR3 DNA: TGTGCCAGCCTAGCTGGGGTGGGCTACGAG. It codes for CASLAGVGYE. The whole CDR3 is CASLAGVGYEQYF.

A note on this clone: The read is 3 residues too short to cover the CDR3 end, so that end is filled in from the germline J gene. The V gene is TRBV14, the J gene TRBJ2-1; D gene ambiguous. Germline CDR1 and CDR2: SGHDN and FVKESK. This CDR3 is built from 13 residues. Between the trimmed V and J ends, which lost 6 bases and 5 bases, there was a span of 11 bases. The part of the CDR3 DNA that was read is TGTGCCAGCAGATCCGGTACCGACAATGAG. Translation gives CASRSGTDNE. The full CDR3 reads CASRSGTDNEQFF.

CDR3 sequence: CSLARDYGGNEQFF. The CDR3 DNA, read in part, is TGCAGCCTCGCAAGGGACTACGGGGGGAATGAG. The rearrangement links TRBV29-1 to TRBJ2-1; 7 bases line up with TRBD2. The CDR3 end lies 3 residues beyond the end of the read and is filled in from the germline J gene. Germline assignment: CDR1 SQVTM and CDR2 ANQGSEA. There are 14 residues in the CDR3. Trimming cost V 8 bases and J 7 bases; bases outside gene matches: 14.

About this clone itself: The CDR3 end is not reached by the read, which stops 3 residues before it; the germline J gene fills it in. The chain links TRBV14 to TRBJ2-1; D uncertain. Per the germline V gene, CDR1 is SGHDN and CDR2 is FVKESK. CDR3 size: 14 residues. With 0 bases removed from V and 7 bases from J, the gap between germline ends came to 10 bases. The part of the CDR3 DNA that was read is TGTGCCAGCAGCCAAGATCAAGTCGGGAATGAG. Translating gives CASSQDQVGNE. The entire CDR3 protein is CASSQDQVGNEQFF.

As regards this clone: The read ends 3 residues before the CDR3 terminus; that terminus is restored from the germline J gene. This chain connects TRBV5-5 to TRBJ2-5; the match to TRBD2 covers 10 bases. The germline V gene encodes CDR1 SGHKS and CDR2 YYEKEE (reference sequence). V lost 2 bases, J lost 2 bases, and 3 bases stayed unmatched. This CDR3 spans 15 amino acids. Here the CDR3 reads CASSFGLAAQETQYF. The part of the CDR3 DNA that was read is TGTGCCAGCAGCTTTGGACTAGCGGCACAAGAGACC.

Remarks on this clone: The missing CDR3 end, 3 residues past where the read stops, is filled in from the germline J gene. Other DNA sequences in this sample translate to the same CDR3. The rearrangement links TRBV30 to TRBJ1-1; 7 bases align to TRBD1. With 2 bases clipped from V and 3 bases from J, the junction kept 6 bases outside the gene matches. The V gene's germline CDR1 is GTSNPN and CDR2 SVGIG (reference sequence). CDR3 length equals 14 residues. The CDR3 bases that were read are TGTGCCTGGAGTCCGACAGGGTTGGACACTGAA. This translates into CAWSPTGLDTE. The complete CDR3 sequence is CAWSPTGLDTEAFF.

With regard to this clone: The read gets to within 3 residues of the CDR3 end, and the germline J gene fills in the rest. The chain recombines TRBV20-1 with TRBJ2-7; 10 bases are a match to TRBD2. CDR1 and CDR2 from the germline V gene are DFQATT and SNEGSKA (reference sequence). After removal of 0 bases from V and 3 bases from J, the junction contained 5 bases not matched to a gene. The CDR3 has 15 amino acids. The chain's CDR3 is CSARDLTSGYYEQYF. The part of the CDR3 DNA that was read is TGCAGTGCTAGAGACCTGACTAGCGGGTACTACGAG.

As regards this clone: The observed sequence ends 3 residues before the CDR3 terminus, with the missing tail filled in from the germline J gene. The chain carries TRBV18 and TRBJ1-1; a possible D gene is TRBD1 (6 bases). The germline V and J ends were trimmed by 3 bases and 0 bases, with 11 bases remaining between them. The CDR3 length is 15 residues. Germline V gene sequence: CDR1 KGHSH, CDR2 LQKENI. CDR3 DNA, as far as it was read: TGTGCCAGCTCACCCCGACAGGAGATGAACACTGAA. Encoded protein: CASSPRQEMNTE. The whole CDR3 sequence reads CASSPRQEMNTEAFF.

On this clone: The read terminates 3 residues before the CDR3 end, so the remaining end is supplied by the germline J gene. This chain connects TRBV11-1 to TRBJ2-3; TRBD1 matches 7 bases. This CDR3 has 14 residues. The germline V gene has CDR1 SGHAT and CDR2 FQDESV (reference sequence). The sequenced part of the CDR3 DNA is TGTGCCAGCAGCTTGTCACGGACAGGAGAGACG. Protein sequence: CASSLSRTGET. In full, the CDR3 reads CASSLSRTGETQYF.

Regarding this clone: The read ends 3 residues early relative to the CDR3; the germline J gene fills the gap. The chain recombines TRBV5-1 with TRBJ2-1; D might be TRBD1 (7 bases). Germline V gene sequence: CDR1 SGHRS, CDR2 YFSETQ. The V gene lost 2 bases and the J gene lost 5 bases, with 29 bases spanning the gap. This CDR3 is 20 amino acids long. The CDR3 reads CASSFLPGDSGTALNNEQFF. The CDR3 bases that were read are TGCGCCAGCAGCTTCCTTCCGGGGGATTCCGGGACAGCGTTAAACAATGAG.

As regards this clone: The read is 3 residues too short to cover the CDR3 end, so that end is filled in from the germline J gene. This rearrangement joins TRBV18 to TRBJ1-2, with D possibly matching TRBD1 (5 bases). Germline V gene lookup returns CDR1 KGHSH and CDR2 LQKENI. The CDR3 consists of 11 residues. The covered CDR3 bases are TGTGCCAGCTCACCCGACAGCGGC. This translates into CASSPDSG. The CDR3 as a whole reads CASSPDSGYTF.

Turning to this clone: Sequencing ends 3 residues short of the CDR3 end; the germline J gene provides the rest. This rearrangement joins TRBV2 to TRBJ2-7; D possibly corresponds to TRBD2 (5 bases). The germline V gene has CDR1 SNHLY and CDR2 FYNNEI. The CDR3 has 17 residues. The V gene lost 0 bases and the J gene lost 0 bases, with 15 bases spanning the gap. CDR3 bases read: TGTGCCAGCAGTGAAGCTCCGACGGACTTAAGCTCCTACGAG. The encoded protein is CASSEAPTDLSSYE. The whole CDR3 sequence is CASSEAPTDLSSYEQYF.

Concerning this clone: From the germline J gene comes the end of the CDR3, since the read stops 3 residues before it. The chain couples TRBV7-2 to TRBJ2-6; D call uncertain. Germline loops: CDR1 SGHTA, CDR2 FQGNSA. The CDR3 contains 15 residues. Trimming removed 5 bases from V and 0 bases from J, with 8 bases in between. CDR3 DNA, as far as it was read: TGTGCCAGCAGCCTTACATACTCTGGGGCCAACGTC. Encoded protein: CASSLTYSGANV. The CDR3 reads in full as CASSLTYSGANVLTF.

This chain's CDR3 is CAWAKGFDNSPLHF. CDR3 bases read: TGTGCCTGGGCAAAGGGTTTCGATAATTCACCC. The V gene is TRBV30, the J gene TRBJ1-6; D unclear. Sequencing ends 3 residues short of the CDR3 end; the germline J gene provides the rest. CDR3 length equals 14 residues. V lost 5 bases to trimming and J lost 5 bases, with 13 bases between them. Germline CDR1 GTSNPN, CDR2 SVGIG (reference sequence).

Comments on this clone: The CDR3 end is not reached by the read, which stops 3 residues before it; the germline J gene fills it in. The chain links TRBV2 to TRBJ1-4, with D possibly TRBD1 on 5 matching bases. Germline CDR1 SNHLY, CDR2 FYNNEI. The CDR3 covers 13 residues. CDR3: CASLVRGNSPLFF. CDR3 DNA (partial): TGTGCCAGCTTGGTACGGGGGAATTCACCA. The entire variable domain, with the rest obtained from reference TRBV2 and TRBJ1-4, is as follows: EPEVTQTPSHQVTQMGQEVILRCVPISNHLYFYWYRQILGQKVEFLVSFYNNEISEKSEIFDDQFSVERPDGSNFTLKIRSTKLEDSAMYFCASLVRGNSPLFFGSGTQLSVL.

Comment on this clone: With the read ending 3 residues before the CDR3 end, the germline J gene is used to fill in that end. The genes are TRBV7-6 and TRBJ1-2; 11 positions agree with TRBD1. Germline-derived CDR1 and CDR2 are SGHVS and FNYEAQ. The CDR3 sequence is 16 residues long. The V segment lost 5 bases and the J segment 4 bases; nucleotides outside the gene matches: 9. The DNA read from the CDR3 is TGTGCCAGCAGCGAGGACAGGGGGCCTACGGTCTATGGC. Translated: CASSEDRGPTVYG. The whole CDR3 region reads CASSEDRGPTVYGYTF.

Notes on this clone: The read gets to within 3 residues of the CDR3 end, and the germline J gene fills in the rest. This rearrangement joins TRBV5-6 to TRBJ2-3; a weak D match, TRBD1 (6 bases). CDR1 is SGHDT, CDR2 YYEEEE, per germline. This CDR3 contains 15 residues. CDR3 region: CASSLGLQGNQPQYF. CDR3 DNA, as far as it was read: TGTGCCAGCAGCTTGGGCCTCCAGGGGAATCAGCCG.

Remarks on this clone: The CDR3 is cut off 3 residues early in the read; its end comes from the germline J gene. This rearrangement joins TRBV7-9 to TRBJ1-1, with 8 bases aligning to TRBD1. V was clipped by 6 bases and J by 1 base; unmatched bases: 1. Germline V gives CDR1 SEHNR, CDR2 FQNEAQ (reference sequence). The CDR3 contains 13 residues. The DNA read from the CDR3 is TGTGCCAGCAGGGGACAGGAGAACACTGAA. Its protein product is CASRGQENTE. The whole CDR3 protein is CASRGQENTEAFF.

A word on this clone: From the germline J gene comes the end of the CDR3, since the read stops 3 residues before it. The chain combines TRBV30 with TRBJ2-2; tentative D call: TRBD2 (5 bases). The CDR3 is 14 residues long. V shed 4 bases and J shed 3 bases, with 12 bases lying between them. CDR1 is GTSNPN, CDR2 SVGIG, per germline (reference sequence). CDR3 DNA, as far as it was read: TGTGCCTGGATTGAGGGCAGCCACACCGGGGAG. Encoded protein: CAWIEGSHTGE. The complete CDR3 sequence is CAWIEGSHTGELFF.